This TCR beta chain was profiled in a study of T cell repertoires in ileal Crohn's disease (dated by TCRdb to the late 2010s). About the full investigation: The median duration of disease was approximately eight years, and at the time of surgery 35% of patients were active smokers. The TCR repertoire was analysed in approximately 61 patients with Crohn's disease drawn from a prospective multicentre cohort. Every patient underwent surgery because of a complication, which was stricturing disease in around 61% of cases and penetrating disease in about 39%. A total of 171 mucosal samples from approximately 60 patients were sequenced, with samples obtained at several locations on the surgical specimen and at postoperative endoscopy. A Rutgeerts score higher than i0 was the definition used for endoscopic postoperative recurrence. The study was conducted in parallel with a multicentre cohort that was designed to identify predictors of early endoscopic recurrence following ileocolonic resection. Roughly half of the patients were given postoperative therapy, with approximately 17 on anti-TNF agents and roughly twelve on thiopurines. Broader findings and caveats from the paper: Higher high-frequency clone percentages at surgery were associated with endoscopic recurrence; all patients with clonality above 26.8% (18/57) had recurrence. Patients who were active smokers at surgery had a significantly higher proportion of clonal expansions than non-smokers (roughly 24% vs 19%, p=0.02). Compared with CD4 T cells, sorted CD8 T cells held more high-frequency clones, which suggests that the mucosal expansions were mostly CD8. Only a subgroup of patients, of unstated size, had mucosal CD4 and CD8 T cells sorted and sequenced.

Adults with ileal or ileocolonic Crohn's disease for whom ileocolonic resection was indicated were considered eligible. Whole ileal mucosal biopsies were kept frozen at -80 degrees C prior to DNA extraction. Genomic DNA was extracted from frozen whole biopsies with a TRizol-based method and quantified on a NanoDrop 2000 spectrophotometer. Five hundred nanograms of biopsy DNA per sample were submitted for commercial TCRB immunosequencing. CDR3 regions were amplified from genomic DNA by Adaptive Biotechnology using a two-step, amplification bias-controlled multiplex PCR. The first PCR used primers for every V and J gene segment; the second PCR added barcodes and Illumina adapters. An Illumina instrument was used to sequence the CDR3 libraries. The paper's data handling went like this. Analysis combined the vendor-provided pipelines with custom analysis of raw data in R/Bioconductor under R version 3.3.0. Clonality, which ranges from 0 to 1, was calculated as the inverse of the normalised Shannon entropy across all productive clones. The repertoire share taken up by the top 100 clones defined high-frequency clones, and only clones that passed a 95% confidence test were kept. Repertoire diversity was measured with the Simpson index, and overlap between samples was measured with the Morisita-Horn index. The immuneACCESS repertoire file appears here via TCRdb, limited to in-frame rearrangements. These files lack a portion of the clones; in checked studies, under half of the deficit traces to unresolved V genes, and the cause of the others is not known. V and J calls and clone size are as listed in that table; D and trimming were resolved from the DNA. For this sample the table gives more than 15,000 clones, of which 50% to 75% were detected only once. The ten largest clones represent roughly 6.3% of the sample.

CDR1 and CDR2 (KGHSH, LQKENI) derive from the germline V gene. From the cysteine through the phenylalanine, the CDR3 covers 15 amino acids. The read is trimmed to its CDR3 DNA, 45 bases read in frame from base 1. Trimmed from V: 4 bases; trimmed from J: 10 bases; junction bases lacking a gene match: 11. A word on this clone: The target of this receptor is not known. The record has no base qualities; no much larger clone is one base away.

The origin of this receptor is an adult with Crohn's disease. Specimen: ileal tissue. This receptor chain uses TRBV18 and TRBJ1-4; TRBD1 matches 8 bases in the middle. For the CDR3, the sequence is CASSLGGQDSVKLFF. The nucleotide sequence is TGTGCCAGCTCACTCGGGGGACAGGACTCTGTAAAACTGTTTTTT.